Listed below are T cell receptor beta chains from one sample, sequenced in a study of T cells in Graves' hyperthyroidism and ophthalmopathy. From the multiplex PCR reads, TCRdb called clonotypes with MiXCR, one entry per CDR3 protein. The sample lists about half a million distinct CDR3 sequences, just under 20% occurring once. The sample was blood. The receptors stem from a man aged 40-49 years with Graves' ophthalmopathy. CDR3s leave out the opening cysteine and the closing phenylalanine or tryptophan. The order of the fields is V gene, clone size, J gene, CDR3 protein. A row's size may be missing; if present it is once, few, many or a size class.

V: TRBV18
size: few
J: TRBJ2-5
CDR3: ASSPYGQETQY

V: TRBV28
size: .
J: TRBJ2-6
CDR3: ASSLFRDRAFVLT

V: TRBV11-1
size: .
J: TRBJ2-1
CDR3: ASSSPNEQF

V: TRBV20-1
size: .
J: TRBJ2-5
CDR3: SARITRETQY

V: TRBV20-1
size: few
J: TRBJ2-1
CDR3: SANPLRHNEQF

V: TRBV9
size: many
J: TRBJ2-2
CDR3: ASSVTANSNGELF

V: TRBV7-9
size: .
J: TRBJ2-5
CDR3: ASSTLSGQETQY

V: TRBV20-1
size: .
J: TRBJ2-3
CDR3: SARGVFSGRGTDTQY

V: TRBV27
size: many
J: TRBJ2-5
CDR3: ASSRLAGFQETQY

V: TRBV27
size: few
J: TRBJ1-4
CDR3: ASTPTWLNEKLF

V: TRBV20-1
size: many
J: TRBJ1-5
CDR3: SARAPRQGDQPQH

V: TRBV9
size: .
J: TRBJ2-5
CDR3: ASSPSGNSDETQY

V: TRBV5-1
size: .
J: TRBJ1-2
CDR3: ASSFQGWGTDYGYT

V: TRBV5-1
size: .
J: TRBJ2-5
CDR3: ASSWGAGSGDQETQY

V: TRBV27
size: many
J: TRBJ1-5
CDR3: ASSLGRSGNQPQH

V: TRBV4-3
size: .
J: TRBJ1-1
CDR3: ASSQIFGEILNTEAF

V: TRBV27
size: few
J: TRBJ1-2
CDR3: ASSFRRTGERLYGYT

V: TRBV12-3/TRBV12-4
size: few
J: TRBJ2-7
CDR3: ASSPPRAGVSRFLEQY

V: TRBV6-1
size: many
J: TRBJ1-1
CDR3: ASSPIGDREKAF